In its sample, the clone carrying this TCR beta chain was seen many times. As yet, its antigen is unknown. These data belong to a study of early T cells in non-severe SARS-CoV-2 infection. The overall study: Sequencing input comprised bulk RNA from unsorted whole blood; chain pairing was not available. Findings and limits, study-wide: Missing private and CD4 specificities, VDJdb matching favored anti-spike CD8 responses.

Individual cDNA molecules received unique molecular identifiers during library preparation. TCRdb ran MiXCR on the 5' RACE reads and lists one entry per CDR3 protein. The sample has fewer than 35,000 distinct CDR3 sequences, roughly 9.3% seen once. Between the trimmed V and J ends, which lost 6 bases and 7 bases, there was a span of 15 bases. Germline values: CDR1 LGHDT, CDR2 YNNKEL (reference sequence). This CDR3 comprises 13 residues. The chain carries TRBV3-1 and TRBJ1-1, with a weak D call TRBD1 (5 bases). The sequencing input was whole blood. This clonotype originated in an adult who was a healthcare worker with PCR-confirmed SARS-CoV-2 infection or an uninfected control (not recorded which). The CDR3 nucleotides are TGTGCCAGCAGATCGACAGATAACGTTGAAGCTTTCTTT. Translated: CASRSTDNVEAFF.